This T cell receptor beta chain was recorded in a study of Graves' ophthalmopathy and Graves' hyperthyroidism (dated by TCRdb to between 2017 and 2018). For context, the study as a whole: Peripheral blood was collected at initial diagnosis, before any treatment. TCR beta repertoire signatures were used to distinguish Graves' ophthalmopathy from Graves' hyperthyroidism and to predict progression to ophthalmopathy. In six or seven hyperthyroidism patients, the T-cell repertoires found in thyroid tissue were compared with those found in blood. In total, some 140 blood samples were TCR-sequenced: 40 to 45 ophthalmopathy, approximately 80 hyperthyroidism and some 17 hyperthyroidism-to-ophthalmopathy patients. The independent validation cohort included around 19 hyperthyroidism patients plus 17 patients who later progressed from hyperthyroidism to ophthalmopathy. Following sample collection, hyperthyroidism patients were given methimazole at a starting dose of 30 mg daily, and ophthalmopathy patients were given high-dose intravenous methylprednisolone. To explore V-J signatures that separate ophthalmopathy from hyperthyroidism, a discovery set of about 98 patients was enrolled, consisting of about 45 with ophthalmopathy and around 57 with stable hyperthyroidism.

Findings and caveats that apply to the study as a whole: Sample size was not statistically predetermined, and group allocation was not concealed from the investigators. In validation, the model predicted ophthalmopathy progression with 70.59% sensitivity and about 77% specificity; fewer than 15 predicted patients were CT-confirmed with GO in a median of approximately 6.2 months. Most expanded thyroid clonotypes with frequency above 0.001 were also detected in blood, suggesting blood repertoires may reflect the thyroid immune response. The 13-signature model separated ophthalmopathy from stable hyperthyroidism with approximately 85% sensitivity and 81.08% specificity in cross-validation, and 80%/75% in the test set.

From cysteine to phenylalanine, the CDR3 is 16 amino acids long. Only CDR3 DNA remains: 48 bases, in frame from the first base. CDR1 is given as SGHRS and CDR2 as YFSETQ, both from the germline V gene. Cut back by 2 bases and 5 bases, the V and J ends lie 19 bases apart. This clonotype has just a few counts. Its antigen remains undetermined. The record has no base qualities; no much larger clone is one base away. For repertoire sequencing, the TCR beta CDR3 regions were amplified from RNA transcripts. HTBI primers and the Qiagen OneStep RT-PCR kit were used in a first-round RT-PCR, which was followed by a second-round multiplex PCR, size selection and purification. The libraries underwent paired-end sequencing with 100 bp reads on an Illumina HiSeq2000. The published analysis was carried out like this. SOAPnuke was used to process the reads, throwing out any read that had adapters, had uncalled bases, had a mean Phred below 15, or lacked an exact constant-primer or identifier match. High-quality paired reads were merged with COPE v1.2.5. Each unique nucleotide sequence was treated as a clonotype, and MiTCR v1.1 was used to align the clonotypes to the IMGT TRB V, D and J references. Analysis was restricted to V-J combinations with a frequency above 0.0001, which covered roughly 99% of repertoires. For each V-J combination, a TCR clonal expansion and chaos score was defined as the ratio of F50 clonal expansion to chaos observed in the TCRdist matrix. Welch's t-statistics and random forest were used to reduce the features to about 14 V-J combinations, which were then used as input to a naive Bayes classifier. The similarity between thyroid and blood repertoires was quantified using the Morisita-Horn index. Using fastp at Q25 and MiXCR, TCRdb reprocessed the public reads and kept productive beta chains. Here each entry gathers all rows of one CDR3 protein and keeps the most common genes and DNA. TCRdb's processing, not the authors', yielded these V and J calls. The table for this sample lists a few hundred thousand distinct CDR3 sequences; approximately 17% of them were counted only once. The leading ten clones occupy 2.4% of the sample.

A patient counted as having stable hyperthyroidism if there was no progression to ophthalmopathy within 18 months of follow-up. The hyperthyroidism patients were 18 to 65 years old and newly diagnosed, with a disease duration of less than 2 months. Patients with other autoimmune diseases, uncontrolled infections, pregnancy or lactation were excluded from the study. Diagnosis was based on clinical symptoms, serum thyroxine, TRAb, thyroid ultrasound and orbital computed tomography. Using Ficoll-Paque density gradient centrifugation, PBMCs were isolated from approximately 11 ml of fresh peripheral blood. Total RNA was extracted with Trizol reagent and quality-checked on an Agilent 2100 Bioanalyzer.

The TCR originated in an adult woman with stable Graves' hyperthyroidism. The V gene is TRBV5-1 and the J gene is TRBJ2-5, with the D segment identity uncertain. Sequences were obtained from peripheral blood. The DNA reads TGCGCCAGCAGCTTCCGCCCGGTCGGTAACGGGGAGACCCAGTACTTC. It codes for CASSFRPVGNGETQYF.